The clone carrying this T cell receptor beta chain was counted between two and nine times. Its antigen is undetermined. It was with a sample-barcoded 5' primer and a J-beta primer mix that a second PCR of roughly 7 to 12 cycles was run. Each CDR3 protein is one row after TCRdb ran MiXCR on the 5' RACE reads. Of nearly 1 million distinct CDR3 sequences listed, about 51% are singletons. The data are from a study of blood T cells in healthy people across ages. Study-level points and caveats: The percentage of naive T cells correlated strongly with TCR beta diversity. Higher diversity, along with more naive CD4+ cells, distinguished long-lived donors from aged donors.

The CDR3 is 16 residues long. V was shortened by 10 bases and J by 3 bases, with 25 bases between the two germline ends. Germline CDR1 reads ENHRY; CDR2 reads SYGVKD. The donors, all healthy, were Caucasians living in Russia, aged roughly 6 to 100. At least 6 micrograms of total RNA were extracted per sample. This TCR was sampled from a woman aged 60-75 years in good health. Sequences were obtained from blood. The J gene is TRBJ2-7, the V gene TRBV10-3; D may be TRBD1 or TRBD2 (6 bases each). The CDR3 nucleotides are TGTGCCACGCGGGATGGTACACAGGGTAACGACTACGAGCAGTACTTC. Amino acid sequence: CATRDGTQGNDYEQYF.